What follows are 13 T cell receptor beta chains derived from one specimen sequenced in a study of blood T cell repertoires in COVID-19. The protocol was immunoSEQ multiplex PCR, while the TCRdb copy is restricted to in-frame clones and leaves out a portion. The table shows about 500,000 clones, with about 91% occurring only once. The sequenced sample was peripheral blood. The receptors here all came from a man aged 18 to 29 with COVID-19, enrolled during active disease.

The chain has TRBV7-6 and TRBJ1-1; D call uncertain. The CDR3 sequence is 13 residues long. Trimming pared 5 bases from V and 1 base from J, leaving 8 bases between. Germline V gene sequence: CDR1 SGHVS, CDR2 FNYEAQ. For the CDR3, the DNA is TGTGCCAGCAGCGCGAGGGCGAACACTGAAGCTTTCTTT. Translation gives CASSARANTEAFF.

This chain's CDR3 is CASSFPARGTKNIQYF. Here the CDR3 DNA reads TGTGCCAGCAGCTTCCCCGCTAGGGGGACCAAAAACATTCAGTACTTC. This rearrangement joins TRBV7-9 to TRBJ2-4, with a tentative D call TRBD1 (6 bases). The CDR3 totals 16 residues. Trimming removed 3 bases from V and 2 bases from J, with 14 bases in between. CDR1 is SEHNR and CDR2 is FQNEAQ in the germline V gene (reference sequence).

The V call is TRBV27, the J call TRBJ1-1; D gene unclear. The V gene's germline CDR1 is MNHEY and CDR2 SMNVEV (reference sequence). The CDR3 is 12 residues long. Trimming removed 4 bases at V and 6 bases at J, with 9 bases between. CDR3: CASSSPAAEAFF. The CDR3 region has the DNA TGTGCCAGCAGTTCCCCGGCGGCTGAAGCTTTCTTT.

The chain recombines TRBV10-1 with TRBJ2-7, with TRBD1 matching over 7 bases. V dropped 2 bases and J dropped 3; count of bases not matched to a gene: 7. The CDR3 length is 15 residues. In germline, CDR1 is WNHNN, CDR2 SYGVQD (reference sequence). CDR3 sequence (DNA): TGCGCCAGCAGTGAGGGATCTGGGACAGTCTACGAGCAGTACTTC. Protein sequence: CASSEGSGTVYEQYF.

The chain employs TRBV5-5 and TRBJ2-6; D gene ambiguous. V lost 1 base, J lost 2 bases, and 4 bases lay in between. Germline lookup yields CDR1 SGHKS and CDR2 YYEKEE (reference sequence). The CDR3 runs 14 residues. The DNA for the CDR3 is TGTGCCAGCAGCTTGACAGCTGGGGCCAACGTCCTGACTTTC. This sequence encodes CASSLTAGANVLTF.

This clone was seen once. CDR3 DNA sequence: TGTGCCAGCAGTGGAGACGTGAACGAAAAACTGTTTTTT. This gives the protein CASSGDVNEKLFF. The chain links TRBV12-3 or TRBV12-4 to TRBJ1-4; D gene unclear. The CDR3 loop spans 13 amino acids. With 5 bases removed from V and 8 bases from J, the gap between germline ends came to 12 bases.

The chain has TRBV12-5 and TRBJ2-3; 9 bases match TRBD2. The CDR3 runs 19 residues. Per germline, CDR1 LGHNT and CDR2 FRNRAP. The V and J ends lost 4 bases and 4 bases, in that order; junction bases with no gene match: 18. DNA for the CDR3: TGTGCTAGTGGTTCATCCCATCCCGCGGGACTAGCTAGGGCAGATACGCAGTATTTT. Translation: CASGSSHPAGLARADTQYF.

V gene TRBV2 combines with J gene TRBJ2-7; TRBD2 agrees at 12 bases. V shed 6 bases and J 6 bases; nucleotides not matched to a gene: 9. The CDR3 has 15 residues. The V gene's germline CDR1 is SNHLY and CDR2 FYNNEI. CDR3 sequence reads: CASRDLAGGMGEQYF. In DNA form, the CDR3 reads TGTGCCAGCAGGGACCTAGCGGGAGGGATGGGCGAGCAGTACTTC. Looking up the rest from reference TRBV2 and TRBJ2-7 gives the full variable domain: EPEVTQTPSHQVTQMGQEVILRCVPISNHLYFYWYRQILGQKVEFLVSFYNNEISEKSEIFDDQFSVERPDGSNFTLKIRSTKLEDSAMYFCASRDLAGGMGEQYFGPGTRLTVT.

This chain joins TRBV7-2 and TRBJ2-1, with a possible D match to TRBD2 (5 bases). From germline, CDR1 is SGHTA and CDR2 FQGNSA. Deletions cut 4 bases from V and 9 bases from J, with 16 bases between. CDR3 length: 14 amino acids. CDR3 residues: CASSWGGQEAEQFF. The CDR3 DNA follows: TGTGCCAGCAGCTGGGGTGGGCAGGAGGCTGAGCAGTTCTTC.

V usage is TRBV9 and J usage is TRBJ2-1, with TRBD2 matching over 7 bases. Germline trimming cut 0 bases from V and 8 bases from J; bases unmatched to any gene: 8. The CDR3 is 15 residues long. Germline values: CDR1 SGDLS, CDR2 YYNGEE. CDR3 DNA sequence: TGTGCCAGCAGCGTAGGCCGGGGGGTACTGCATGAGCAGTTCTTC. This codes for CASSVGRGVLHEQFF.

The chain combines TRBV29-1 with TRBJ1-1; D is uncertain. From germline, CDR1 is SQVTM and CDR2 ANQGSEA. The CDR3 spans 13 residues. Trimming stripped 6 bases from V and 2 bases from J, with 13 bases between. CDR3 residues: CSVVQLLNTEAFF. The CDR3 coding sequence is TGCAGCGTCGTACAGTTACTCAACACTGAAGCTTTCTTT. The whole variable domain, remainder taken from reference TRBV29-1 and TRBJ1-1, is SAVISQKPSRDICQRGTSLTIQCQVDSQVTMMFWYRQQPGQSLTLIATANQGSEATYESGFVIDKFPISRPNLTFSTLTVSNMSPEDSSIYLCSVVQLLNTEAFFGQGTRLTVV.

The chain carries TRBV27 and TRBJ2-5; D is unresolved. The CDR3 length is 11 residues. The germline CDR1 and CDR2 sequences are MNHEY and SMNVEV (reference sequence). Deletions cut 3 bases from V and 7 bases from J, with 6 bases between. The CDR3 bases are TGTGCCAGCAGTTTCCACGGGACCCAGTACTTC. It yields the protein CASSFHGTQYF.

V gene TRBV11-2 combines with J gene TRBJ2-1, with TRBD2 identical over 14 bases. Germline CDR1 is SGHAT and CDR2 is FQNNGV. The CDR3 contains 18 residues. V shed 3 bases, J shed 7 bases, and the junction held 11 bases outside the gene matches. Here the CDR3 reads CASSFVRTSGGPGNEQFF. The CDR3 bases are TGTGCCAGCAGCTTCGTTCGGACTAGCGGGGGGCCGGGGAATGAGCAGTTCTTC.